These 19 T cell receptor beta chains came from one sample sequenced in a study of control samples from healthy donors and cancer patients. Data came from immunoSEQ multiplex PCR; TCRdb stores just in-frame clones and leaves some out. The sample totals about 200,000 clones; its top ten clones hold 2% to 2.5%. Sequences were obtained from blood. The origin of the receptors is a woman between 25 and 40 years old in good health.

V and J are TRBV4-1 and TRBJ2-7, with D perhaps assigned TRBD1 or TRBD2 (5 bases each). V was trimmed by 1 base and J by 3 bases, leaving 10 bases between them. Per germline, CDR1 MGHRA and CDR2 YSYEKL. The CDR3 has 14 amino acids. The CDR3: CASSQVGPHYEQYF. The CDR3 DNA follows: TGCGCCAGCAGCCAAGTGGGACCGCACTACGAGCAGTACTTC.

The chain uses TRBV5-4 and TRBJ1-3; D might be TRBD1 (5 bases). Between the trimmed V and J ends, which lost 3 bases and 4 bases, there was a span of 11 bases. The CDR3 has 14 residues. Germline V gene sequence: CDR1 SGHNT, CDR2 YYREEE (reference sequence). This CDR3 reads CASSYGGTGNTIYF. Here the CDR3 DNA reads TGTGCCAGCAGCTACGGGGGAACAGGAAACACCATATATTTT.

The chain recombines TRBV25-1 with TRBJ1-1; D ambiguous. V was trimmed by 1 base and J by 1 base, leaving 4 bases between them. The CDR3 has 13 residues. Germline CDR1 is MGHDK and CDR2 is SYGVNS. The CDR3 DNA sequence: TGTGCCAGCAGTGAATCTCCGAACACTGAAGCTTTCTTT. Protein sequence: CASSESPNTEAFF.

The rearrangement links TRBV11-2 to TRBJ1-2; weak D call: TRBD1 (5 bases). Germline CDR1 reads SGHAT; CDR2 reads FQNNGV. V was clipped by 5 bases and J by 0 bases, with 13 bases between them. The CDR3 runs 15 residues. The CDR3 DNA is TGTGCCAGCAGCCGAGACAGAGTTTCTAACTATGGCTACACCTTC. Its translation: CASSRDRVSNYGYTF.

This rearrangement joins TRBV27 to TRBJ1-6; D perhaps matches TRBD1 (5 bases). The CDR3 covers 17 residues. The V gene's germline CDR1 is MNHEY and CDR2 SMNVEV (reference sequence). The V and J ends lost 5 bases and 9 bases respectively, with 23 bases between them. CDR3 loop: CASSPTTRGRGFSPLHF. CDR3 DNA sequence: TGTGCCAGCAGTCCGACAACGAGGGGTAGGGGATTTTCACCCCTCCACTTT.

The V call is TRBV6-5, the J call TRBJ2-2, with D maybe TRBD1 (6 bases). Germline-derived CDR1 and CDR2 are MNHEY and SVGAGI. CDR3 length equals 13 residues. The ends were cut back, 8 bases at V and 4 bases at J, with 11 bases in the middle. The CDR3 protein is CASVNRATGELFF. In nucleotides, the CDR3 is TGTGCCAGCGTTAACAGGGCCACCGGGGAGCTGTTTTTT.

CDR3 sequence: CASSLMGAQNQPQHF. CDR3 coding DNA: TGTGCCAGCAGTTTAATGGGGGCCCAGAATCAGCCCCAGCATTTT. The V gene is TRBV28, the J gene TRBJ1-5; D is possibly TRBD1 (6 bases). The CDR3 loop spans 15 amino acids. V was pared by 2 bases and J by 4 bases, with 12 bases between. Germline values: CDR1 MDHEN, CDR2 SYDVKM.

The V and J genes are TRBV5-8 and TRBJ2-7; D perhaps matches TRBD1 (6 bases). Trimming cost V 2 bases and J 4 bases, with 13 bases left between them. CDR3 length equals 14 residues. Germline V gene sequence: CDR1 SGHTS, CDR2 YDEGEE. CDR3 bases: TGTGCCAGCAGCTTATACGGACAGACTTACGAGCAGTACTTC. Its translation is CASSLYGQTYEQYF.

This chain connects TRBV4-1 to TRBJ1-6; D gene unclear. Germline loops: CDR1 MGHRA, CDR2 YSYEKL. The CDR3 length is 16 residues. Trimming cost V 0 bases and J 10 bases, with 16 bases left between them. CDR3 in amino acids: CASSQDRLPMKSPLHF. In nucleotides, the CDR3 is TGCGCCAGCAGCCAAGATCGGCTTCCCATGAAGTCACCCCTCCACTTT.

The chain couples TRBV5-6 to TRBJ1-6; D call uncertain. The V and J ends lost 1 base and 1 base respectively, with 9 bases between them. The germline V gene encodes CDR1 SGHDT and CDR2 YYEEEE. CDR3 length equals 16 residues. The CDR3 bases are TGTGCCAGCAGCTTGAACGGGGTGTCCTATAATTCACCCCTCCACTTT. The encoded protein is CASSLNGVSYNSPLHF.

The chain is built from TRBV19 and TRBJ1-6; D unclear. Trimming took 4 bases from V and 6 from J, leaving 13 bases between them. Per germline, CDR1 LNHDA and CDR2 SQIVND (reference sequence). The CDR3 has 15 residues. DNA of the CDR3: TGTGCCAGTAGTACCGGAGGAGGGATTAATTCACCCCTCCACTTT. This encodes CASSTGGGINSPLHF.

The chain links TRBV14 to TRBJ1-1; D may be TRBD1 (6 bases). The germline gives CDR1 SGHDN, CDR2 FVKESK. V was cut by 4 bases and J by 4 bases, with 13 bases left in between. CDR3 size: 14 residues. CDR3 coding DNA: TGTGCCAGCAGCCCCTACAGGGTGAGCACTGAAGCTTTCTTT. This translates into CASSPYRVSTEAFF.

The CDR3 is CASSYPIVQPQHF. CDR3 in DNA: TGTGCCAGCAGTTACCCCATCGTTCAGCCCCAGCATTTT. This chain connects TRBV6-2 or TRBV6-3 to TRBJ1-5; D is unresolved. Trimming left V 2 bases short and J 6 bases short, with 8 bases between. This CDR3 has 13 residues. Germline values: CDR1 MNHEY, CDR2 SVGEGT.

The chain carries TRBV5-1 and TRBJ1-4; 8 bases agree with TRBD1. V shed 2 bases, J shed 8 bases, and the junction held 5 bases outside the gene matches. CDR1 and CDR2 from the germline V gene are SGHRS and YFSETQ. The CDR3 has 14 residues. DNA for the CDR3: TGCGCCAGCAGCTTCCAGGGGGCGGGGGAAAAACTGTTTTTT. This sequence encodes CASSFQGAGEKLFF.

The rearrangement uses TRBV12-3 or TRBV12-4 and TRBJ2-1, with unresolved D. Trimming cost V 7 bases and J 8 bases, with 15 bases left between them. CDR3 length equals 13 residues. For the CDR3, the DNA is TGTGCCAGCACCACGGTCGGAGAACATGAGCAGTTCTTC. Translating it yields CASTTVGEHEQFF.

The chain has TRBV30 and TRBJ1-1, with a tentative D call TRBD1 (5 bases). The CDR3 is 12 amino acids. Germline loops: CDR1 GTSNPN, CDR2 SVGIG (reference sequence). The germline V and J ends were trimmed by 3 bases and 11 bases, with 16 bases remaining between them. This chain's CDR3 is CAWSRTTVWAFF. For the CDR3, the DNA is TGTGCCTGGAGCCGTACGACAGTTTGGGCTTTCTTT.

The chain has TRBV6-2 or TRBV6-3 and TRBJ1-1; D possibly corresponds to TRBD1 (6 bases). V lost 0 bases to trimming and J lost 0 bases, with 23 bases between them. This CDR3 is 20 amino acids long. Germline CDR1 reads MNHEY; CDR2 reads SVGEGT. CDR3 nucleotide sequence: TGTGCCAGCAGTTACTCCCCCATGATAATTAGGGGGGCCATGAACACTGAAGCTTTCTTT. Protein sequence: CASSYSPMIIRGAMNTEAFF.

This chain joins TRBV4-3 and TRBJ1-2; D may be TRBD1 (6 bases). V was shortened by 1 base and J by 3 bases, with 12 bases between the two germline ends. This CDR3 spans 15 amino acids. Germline CDR1 reads LGHNA; CDR2 reads YSLEER. Here the CDR3 DNA reads TGCGCCAGCAGCCAAGGGCAGGGGTTGCACTATGGCTACACCTTC. It specifies CASSQGQGLHYGYTF.

The rearrangement joins TRBV2 to TRBJ1-5; D is unresolved. The CDR3 covers 17 residues. The V end lost 4 bases, the J end lost 4 bases, and 20 bases lay between the germline ends. The germline V gene encodes CDR1 SNHLY and CDR2 FYNNEI. In DNA, the CDR3 is TGTGCCAGCAGTGGGACGCCCCACCTAAGCTTTAATCAGCCCCAGCATTTT. It translates to CASSGTPHLSFNQPQHF. The complete variable domain, with remaining parts taken from reference TRBV2 and TRBJ1-5, reads EPEVTQTPSHQVTQMGQEVILRCVPISNHLYFYWYRQILGQKVEFLVSFYNNEISEKSEIFDDQFSVERPDGSNFTLKIRSTKLEDSAMYFCASSGTPHLSFNQPQHFGDGTRLSIL.